This T cell receptor beta chain was obtained from a study of OX40 agonist ivuxolimab in advanced cancers. Study context: Two patients with cutaneous melanoma and one with hepatocellular carcinoma, three in total, showed partial responses.

Study results and caveats: The authors did not determine the antigen specificity of the expanded peripheral T cells. At 0.1 to 3.0 mg/kg and by week 6, clonal expansion occurred in CD4+ and CD8+ blood T cells.

This table comes from immunoSEQ multiplex PCR, and its TCRdb copy is limited to in-frame clones, with some not included. The sample includes around 94,000 clones, more than 75% of them seen just once. With V trimmed by 4 bases and J by 6 bases, 1 base remained unmatched. The CDR3 is 15 amino acids. Germline CDR1 and CDR2: LNHDA and SQIVND (reference sequence). With regard to this clone: The antigen is unknown.

The sequencing here drew on CD4+ or CD8+ T cells sorted from blood, taken in a trial of the OX40 agonist ivuxolimab. The sequence was collected from an adult with an advanced solid tumor such as melanoma, head and neck, liver or kidney cancer. V gene TRBV19 combines with J gene TRBJ2-3, with 16 bases matching TRBD2. CDR3 in DNA: TGTGCCAGTAGTAAGGGACTAGCGGGAGGGGATACGCAGTATTTT. It encodes CASSKGLAGGDTQYF.